This TCR beta chain was identified during a study of T cells in localized non-small cell lung cancer. Overall study findings and caveats: Analysis by sequencing included only one tumor region, so heterogeneity remains possible. Elevated circulating T cell density in blood was associated with longer overall survival. The highest T cell clonality was in uninvolved adjacent lung, above tumor.

For this clone: The antigen remains unidentified.

The data were produced by immunoSEQ multiplex PCR, yet TCRdb's version contains in-frame clones alone and is incomplete. The sample shows about 4,600 clones, approximately 28% of them seen only once. Sequences were derived from lung tumor tissue, sampled before any cancer treatment. The TCR sequence derives from a man aged 40-75 years with stage III squamous cell lung carcinoma.

The DNA for the CDR3 is TGTGCCAGCAGCTTAGAACAGGGGGGCGCCTACGAGCAGTACTTC. Translation: CASSLEQGGAYEQYF. V usage is TRBV11-3 and J usage is TRBJ2-7; 8 bases line up with TRBD1. The V segment lost 0 bases and the J segment 2 bases; nucleotides outside the gene matches: 3. Germline assignment: CDR1 SGHNT and CDR2 YENEEA. The length of the CDR3 is 15 residues.